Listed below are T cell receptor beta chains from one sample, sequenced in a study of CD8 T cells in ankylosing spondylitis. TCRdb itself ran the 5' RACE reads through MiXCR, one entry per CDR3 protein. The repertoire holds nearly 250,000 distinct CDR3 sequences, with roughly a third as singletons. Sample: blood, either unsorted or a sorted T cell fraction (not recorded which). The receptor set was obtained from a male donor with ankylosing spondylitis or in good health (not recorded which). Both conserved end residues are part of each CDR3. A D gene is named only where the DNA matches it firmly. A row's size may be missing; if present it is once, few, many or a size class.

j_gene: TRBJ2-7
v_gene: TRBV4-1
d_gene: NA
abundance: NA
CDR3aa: CASSQGVTSSYEQYF
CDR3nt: TGCGCCAGCAGCCAAGGGGTAACGAGCTCCTACGAGCAGTACTTC

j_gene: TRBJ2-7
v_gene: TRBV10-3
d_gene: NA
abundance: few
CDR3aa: CAISESRMDTYEQYF
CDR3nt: TGTGCCATCAGTGAGTCGAGAATGGATACCTACGAGCAGTACTTC

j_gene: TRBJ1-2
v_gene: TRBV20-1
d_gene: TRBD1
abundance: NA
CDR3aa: CSARDGRQGHNYGYTF
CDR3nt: TGCAGTGCTAGAGATGGTCGACAGGGCCATAACTATGGCTACACCTTC

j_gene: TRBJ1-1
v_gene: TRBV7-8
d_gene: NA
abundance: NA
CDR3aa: CASSLDSPSIAEAFF
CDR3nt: TGTGCCAGCAGCTTGGACAGCCCGTCCATCGCTGAAGCTTTCTTT

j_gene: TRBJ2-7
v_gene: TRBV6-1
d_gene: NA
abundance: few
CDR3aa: CASSPGPTPYEQYF
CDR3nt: TGTGCCAGCAGTCCGGGCCCGACTCCCTACGAGCAGTACTTC

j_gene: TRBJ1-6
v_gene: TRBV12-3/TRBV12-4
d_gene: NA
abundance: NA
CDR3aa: CASSRWTNRYNSPLHF
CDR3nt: TGTGCCAGCAGTCGTTGGACAAACCGCTATAATTCACCCCTCCACTTT

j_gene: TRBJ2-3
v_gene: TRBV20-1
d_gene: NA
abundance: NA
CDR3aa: CSARDSGSTDTQYF
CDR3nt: TGCAGTGCTAGAGATTCTGGGAGCACAGATACGCAGTATTTT

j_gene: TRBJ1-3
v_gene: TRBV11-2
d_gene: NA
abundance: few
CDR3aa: CASSRRPTEAGNTIYF
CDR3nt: TGTGCCAGCAGCCGACGACCAACAGAAGCTGGAAACACCATATATTTT

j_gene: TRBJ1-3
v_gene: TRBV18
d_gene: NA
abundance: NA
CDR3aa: CASSYGPEDGNTIYF
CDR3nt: TGTGCCAGCTCATACGGGCCCGAGGATGGAAACACCATATATTTT

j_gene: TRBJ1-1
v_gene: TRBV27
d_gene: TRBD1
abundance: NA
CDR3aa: CASSLGQGVVTEAFF
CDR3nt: TGTGCCAGCAGTCTCGGACAGGGAGTAGTCACTGAAGCTTTCTTT

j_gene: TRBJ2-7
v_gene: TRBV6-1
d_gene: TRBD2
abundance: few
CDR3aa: CASMGGVSYEQYF
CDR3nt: TGTGCCAGCATGGGGGGGGTCTCCTACGAGCAGTACTTC

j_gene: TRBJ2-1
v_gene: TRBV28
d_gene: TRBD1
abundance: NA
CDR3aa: CASSPGQGVNEQFF
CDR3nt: TGTGCCAGCAGCCCGGGACAGGGGGTGAATGAGCAGTTCTTC

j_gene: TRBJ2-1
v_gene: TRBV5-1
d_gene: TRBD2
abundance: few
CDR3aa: CASSSLLAGGYNEQFF
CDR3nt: TGCGCCAGCAGCTCGCTCCTAGCGGGGGGCTACAATGAGCAGTTCTTC

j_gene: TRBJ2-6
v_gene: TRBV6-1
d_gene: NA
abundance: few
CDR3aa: CASTDRDAFSGANVLTF
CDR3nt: TGTGCCAGCACTGACCGGGACGCTTTCTCTGGGGCCAACGTCCTGACTTTC

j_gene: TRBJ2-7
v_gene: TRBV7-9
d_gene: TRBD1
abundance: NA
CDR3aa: CASSFDRGNCEQYF
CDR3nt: TGTGCCAGCAGCTTCGACAGGGGTAACTGCGAGCAGTACTTC

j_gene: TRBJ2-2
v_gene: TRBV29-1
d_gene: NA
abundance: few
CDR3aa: CSVLTGEGTGELFF
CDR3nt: TGCAGCGTTCTCACAGGGGAGGGAACCGGGGAGCTGTTTTTT

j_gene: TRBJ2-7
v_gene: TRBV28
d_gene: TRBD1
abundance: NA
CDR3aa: CASRGVETGGYEQYF
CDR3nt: TGTGCCAGCAGGGGTGTTGAGACAGGGGGTTACGAGCAGTACTTC

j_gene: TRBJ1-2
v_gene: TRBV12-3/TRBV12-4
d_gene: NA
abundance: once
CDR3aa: CASVPGGLSNYGYTF
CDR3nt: TGTGCCAGCGTCCCCGGGGGCCTGTCAAACTATGGCTACACCTTC

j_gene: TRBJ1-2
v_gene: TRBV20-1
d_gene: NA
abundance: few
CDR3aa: CSATRTTDYGYTF
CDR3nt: TGCAGTGCTACTAGGACCACTGACTATGGCTACACCTTC

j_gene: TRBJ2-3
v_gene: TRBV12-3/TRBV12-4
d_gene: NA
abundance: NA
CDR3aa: CASSSPTDTQYF
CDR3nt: TGTGCCAGCAGTTCTCCGACAGATACGCAGTATTTT

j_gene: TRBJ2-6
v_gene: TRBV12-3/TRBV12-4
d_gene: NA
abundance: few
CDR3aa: CASSSAGSGANVLTF
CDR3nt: TGTGCCAGCAGCTCGGCAGGGTCTGGGGCCAACGTCCTGACTTTC

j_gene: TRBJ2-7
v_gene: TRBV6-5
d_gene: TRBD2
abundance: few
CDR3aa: CASSYLAGGYEQYF
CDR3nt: TGTGCCAGCAGTTACTTAGCGGGGGGCTACGAGCAGTACTTC

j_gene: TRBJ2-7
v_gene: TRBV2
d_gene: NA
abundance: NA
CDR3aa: CASSVGGDEQYF
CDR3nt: TGTGCCAGCAGTGTAGGGGGGGACGAGCAGTACTTC

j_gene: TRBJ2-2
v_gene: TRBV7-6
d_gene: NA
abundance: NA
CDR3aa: CASSLAFTGPTNTGELFF
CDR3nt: TGTGCCAGCAGCTTAGCGTTCACCGGGCCCACGAACACCGGGGAGCTGTTTTTT

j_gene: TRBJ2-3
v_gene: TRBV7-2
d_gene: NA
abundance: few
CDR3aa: CASSLSGLTDTQYF
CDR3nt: TGTGCCAGCAGCTTGTCAGGACTCACAGATACGCAGTATTTT

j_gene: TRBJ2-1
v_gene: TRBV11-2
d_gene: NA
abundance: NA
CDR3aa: CASSLGGGGEQFF
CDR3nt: TGTGCCAGCAGCTTAGGGGGCGGGGGCGAGCAGTTCTTC

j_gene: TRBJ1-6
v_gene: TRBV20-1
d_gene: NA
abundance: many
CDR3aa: CSATSPLGPLHF
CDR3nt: TGCAGTGCTACCTCCCCCTTAGGTCCCCTCCACTTT

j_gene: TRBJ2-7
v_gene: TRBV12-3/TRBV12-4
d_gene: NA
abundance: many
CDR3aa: CASSTNRGGNEQYF
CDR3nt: TGTGCCAGCAGTACCAACAGGGGAGGGAACGAGCAGTACTTC

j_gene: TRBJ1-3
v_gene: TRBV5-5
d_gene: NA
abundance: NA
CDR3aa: CASSLKGANTIYF
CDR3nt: TGTGCCAGCAGCTTAAAGGGCGCAAACACCATATATTTT

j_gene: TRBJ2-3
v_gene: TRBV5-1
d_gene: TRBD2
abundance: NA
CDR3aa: CASSLSGDESADTQYF
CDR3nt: TGCGCCAGCAGTCTTAGCGGGGACGAGTCCGCAGATACGCAGTATTTT

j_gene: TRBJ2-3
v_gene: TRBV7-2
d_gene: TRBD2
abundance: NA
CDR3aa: CASSKAGGQLDTQYF
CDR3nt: TGTGCCAGCAGCAAAGCGGGGGGGCAGTTAGATACGCAGTATTTT

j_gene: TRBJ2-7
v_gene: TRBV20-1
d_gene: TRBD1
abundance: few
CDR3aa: CSAHSSGQVNYEQYF
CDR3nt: TGCAGTGCTCACTCCTCGGGACAGGTGAACTACGAGCAGTACTTC

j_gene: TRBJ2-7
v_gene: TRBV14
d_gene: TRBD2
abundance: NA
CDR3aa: CASSQGASGVHEQYF
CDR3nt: TGTGCCAGCAGCCAAGGGGCTAGCGGGGTTCACGAGCAGTACTTC

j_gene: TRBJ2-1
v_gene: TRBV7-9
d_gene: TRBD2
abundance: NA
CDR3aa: CASRPTSGGSTEQFF
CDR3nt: TGTGCCAGCAGACCAACTAGCGGGGGGTCCACTGAGCAGTTCTTC

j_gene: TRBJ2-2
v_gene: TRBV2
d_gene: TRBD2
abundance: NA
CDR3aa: CASSPRFSGGAVTGELFF
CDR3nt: TGTGCCAGCAGTCCGCGTTTTAGCGGGGGGGCCGTAACCGGGGAGCTGTTTTTT

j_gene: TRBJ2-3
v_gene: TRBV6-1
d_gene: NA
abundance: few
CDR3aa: CASSEDSRGRGSDTQYF
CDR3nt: TGTGCCAGCAGTGAAGATTCCCGGGGGCGCGGGTCAGATACGCAGTATTTT

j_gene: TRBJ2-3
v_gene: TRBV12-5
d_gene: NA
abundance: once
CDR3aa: CASGLGVPDDTQYF
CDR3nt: TGTGCTAGTGGTTTGGGCGTTCCAGACGATACGCAGTATTTT

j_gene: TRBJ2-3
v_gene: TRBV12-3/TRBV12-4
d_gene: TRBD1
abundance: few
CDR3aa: CASSVTGPRTDTQYF
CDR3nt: TGTGCCAGCAGCGTGACAGGGCCACGCACAGATACGCAGTATTTT

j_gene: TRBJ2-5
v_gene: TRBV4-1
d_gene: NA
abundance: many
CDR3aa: CASSQFPGPQETQYF
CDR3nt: TGCGCCAGCAGCCAATTCCCAGGTCCACAAGAGACCCAGTACTTC

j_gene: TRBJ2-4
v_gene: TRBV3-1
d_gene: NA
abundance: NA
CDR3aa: CASSPSAGQQNIQYF
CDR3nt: TGTGCCAGCAGCCCCTCTGCGGGGCAACAAAACATTCAGTACTTC

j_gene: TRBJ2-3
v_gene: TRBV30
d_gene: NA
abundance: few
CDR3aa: CAWSVAALDTQYF
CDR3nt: TGTGCCTGGAGTGTCGCCGCGCTGGATACGCAGTATTTT

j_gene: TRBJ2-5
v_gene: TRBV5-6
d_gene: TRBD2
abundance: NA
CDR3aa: CASSPGLAGGFETQYF
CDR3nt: TGTGCCAGCAGCCCGGGACTAGCGGGGGGTTTTGAGACCCAGTACTTC

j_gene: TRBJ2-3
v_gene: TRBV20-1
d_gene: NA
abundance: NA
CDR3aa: CSAEDIAGGHTDTQYF
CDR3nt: TGCAGTGCTGAAGATATTGCCGGAGGTCACACAGATACGCAGTATTTT

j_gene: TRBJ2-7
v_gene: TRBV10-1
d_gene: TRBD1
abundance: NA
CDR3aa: CASSGGLGQGSASFYEQYF
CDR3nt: TGCGCCAGCAGTGGCGGATTGGGACAGGGGTCGGCTTCATTCTACGAGCAGTACTTC

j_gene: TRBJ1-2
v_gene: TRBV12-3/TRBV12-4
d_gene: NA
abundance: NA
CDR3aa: CASSTDGANYGYTF
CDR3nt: TGTGCCAGCAGCACGGACGGAGCTAACTATGGCTACACCTTC

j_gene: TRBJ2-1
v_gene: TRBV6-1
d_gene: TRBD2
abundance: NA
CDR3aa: CASSEALAGALMPYNEQFF
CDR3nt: TGTGCCAGCAGTGAAGCGCTAGCGGGGGCCCTAATGCCCTACAATGAGCAGTTCTTC

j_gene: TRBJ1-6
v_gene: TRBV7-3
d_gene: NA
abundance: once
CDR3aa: CASSSNAGYGTPLHF
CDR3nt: TGTGCCAGCAGCTCTAACGCTGGGTACGGGACACCCCTCCACTTT

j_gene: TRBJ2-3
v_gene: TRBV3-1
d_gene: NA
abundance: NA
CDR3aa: CASSRSEGKDTQYF
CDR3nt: TGTGCCAGCAGCCGGTCGGAAGGAAAAGATACGCAGTATTTT

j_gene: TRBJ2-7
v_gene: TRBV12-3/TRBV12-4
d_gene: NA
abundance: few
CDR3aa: CASTFSGAYEQYF
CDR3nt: TGTGCCAGCACTTTCTCAGGGGCATACGAGCAGTACTTC

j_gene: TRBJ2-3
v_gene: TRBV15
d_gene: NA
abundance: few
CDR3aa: CATSSETSTDTQYF
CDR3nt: TGTGCCACCAGCAGCGAGACTAGCACAGATACGCAGTATTTT

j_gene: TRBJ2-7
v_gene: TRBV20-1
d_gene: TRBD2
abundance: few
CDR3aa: CSASPSGAPYEQYF
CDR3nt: TGCAGTGCTTCCCCAAGCGGGGCCCCCTACGAGCAGTACTTC

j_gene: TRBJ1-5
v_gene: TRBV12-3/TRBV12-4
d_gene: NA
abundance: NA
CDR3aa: CASGRPYQPQHF
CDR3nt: TGTGCCAGCGGCAGACCATATCAGCCCCAGCATTTT

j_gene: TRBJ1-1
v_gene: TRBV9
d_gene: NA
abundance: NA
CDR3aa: CASSRTDLNTEAFF
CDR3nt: TGTGCCAGCAGCCGGACAGACCTGAACACTGAAGCTTTCTTT

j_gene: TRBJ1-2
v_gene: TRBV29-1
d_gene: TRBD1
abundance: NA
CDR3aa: CSVEIGTGHNYGYTF
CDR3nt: TGCAGCGTTGAAATAGGGACAGGGCATAACTATGGCTACACCTTC

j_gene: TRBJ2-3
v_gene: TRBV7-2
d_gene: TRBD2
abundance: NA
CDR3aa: CASSLVPAGGLSTDTQYF
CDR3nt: TGTGCCAGCAGCTTAGTGCCAGCGGGGGGGTTAAGCACAGATACGCAGTATTTT

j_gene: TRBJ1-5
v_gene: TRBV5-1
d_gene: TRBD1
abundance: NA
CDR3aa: CASSQGVEGQPQHF
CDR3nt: TGCGCCAGCAGCCAGGGGGTGGAGGGTCAGCCCCAGCATTTT

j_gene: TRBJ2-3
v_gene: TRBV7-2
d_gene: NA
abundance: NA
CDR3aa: CASSLLGVTDTQYF
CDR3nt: TGTGCCAGCAGCTTATTGGGGGTCACAGATACGCAGTATTTT

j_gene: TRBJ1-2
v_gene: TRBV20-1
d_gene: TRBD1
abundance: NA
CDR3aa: CSARSLRDRDRVNYGYTF
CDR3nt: TGCAGTGCTAGATCCCTTCGTGACCGAGACAGGGTTAACTATGGCTACACCTTC

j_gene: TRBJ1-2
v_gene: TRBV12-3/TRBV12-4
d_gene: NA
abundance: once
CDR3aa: CASSHGRNNYGYTF
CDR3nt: TGTGCCAGCAGCCACGGACGGAATAACTATGGCTACACCTTC